This T cell receptor (beta chain) comes out of a study of cytomegalovirus exposure and HLA in healthy donors. Study-wide context: In a later analysis, the 100 to 150 validation repertoires were reported to have used the same platform as the roughly 670 first-cohort repertoires. General observations from the study: Reportedly, diagnosis of cytomegalovirus status by the classifier showed high specificity and sensitivity. According to a later analysis, TCR clusters from the first cohort tended to co-occur in the 120 or so validation repertoires. Overall, roughly 160 TCR beta chains were annotated as cytomegalovirus-associated.

As regards this clone: Its antigen is still unknown.

The V gene's germline CDR1 is SNHLY and CDR2 FYNNEI. V was clipped by 2 bases and J by 0 bases, with 8 bases between them. The CDR3 has 14 residues. Profiled with immunoSEQ multiplex PCR; TCRdb holds only in-frame clones, not every one. The data contain under 400,000 clones, 88% of them singletons. The clonotype was recovered from a man aged 25-40 years in good health and CMV-seronegative. This chain links TRBV2 with TRBJ2-7; D ambiguous. Specimen: PBMCs. The CDR3 region has the DNA TGTGCCAGCAGTGAAACTTACCTCTCCTACGAGCAGTACTTC. Translation: CASSETYLSYEQYF.